This TCR beta chain was obtained from a study of immune heterogeneity within non-small cell lung tumors. Study-wide background: Of the tumors, 4 were squamous cell, 9 to 11 non-squamous, and 1 not otherwise specified. Study-level points and caveats: Patients largely differed in their high-frequency T-cell receptor beta clonotypes. Recurrence of the same dominant CDR3 beta clonotypes was seen across tumor sites within a patient, and site-unique high-frequency clones were present alongside them.

Concerning this clonotype itself: Its antigen is undetermined.

The authors used roughly 650 ng of bulk tumor genomic DNA per sample as template. Taken during surgery, several biopsies per primary tumor were spaced as far apart as possible within the tumor mass. Patients underwent curative surgery for non-small cell lung cancer (untreated and newly diagnosed). TCR beta CDR3 amplification used multiplex PCR with 32 V and 13 J primers. MiXCR, run by TCRdb on the multiplex PCR reads, gives a single entry per CDR3 protein. Of approximately 6,400 distinct CDR3 sequences in the sample, about 20% are singletons; the top ten hold under 9%. The sample comprised lung tumor tissue. The origin of this receptor is a man aged 65-85 years with non-small cell lung cancer.

This chain's CDR3 is CSARDREGLGGTDTQYF. For the CDR3, the DNA is TGCAGTGCTAGGGACAGGGAGGGGCTGGGAGGCACAGATACGCAGTATTTT. This sequence joins TRBV20-1 and TRBJ2-3; D is perhaps TRBD1 (8 bases). Between the trimmed V and J ends, which lost 3 bases and 1 base, there was a span of 20 bases. The CDR3 length is 17 residues. The germline gives CDR1 DFQATT, CDR2 SNEGSKA (reference sequence).